This T cell receptor beta chain came from a study of shared clonotypes between healthy human individuals. Clones were sequenced by immunoSEQ multiplex PCR, and TCRdb holds only the in-frame ones, with some missing. Of 600,000 to 750,000 clones listed, about two thirds were seen once; the top ten hold 1.8%. The CDR3 contains 18 residues. Trimming removed 4 bases at V and 3 bases at J, with 22 bases between. Per germline, CDR1 MDHEN and CDR2 SYDVKM. Sequenced sample: memory CD4+ T cells sorted from blood. Subset reported: CD45RA-negative fraction. The chain links TRBV28 to TRBJ2-4; D is perhaps TRBD1 or TRBD2 (5 bases each). This clonotype was sampled from a woman aged 25 to 39 in good health. The CDR3 DNA follows: TGTGCCAGCAGTTCGCGCACGAGGGGTTCCATCGACAAAAACATTCAGTACTTC. As protein: CASSSRTRGSIDKNIQYF.